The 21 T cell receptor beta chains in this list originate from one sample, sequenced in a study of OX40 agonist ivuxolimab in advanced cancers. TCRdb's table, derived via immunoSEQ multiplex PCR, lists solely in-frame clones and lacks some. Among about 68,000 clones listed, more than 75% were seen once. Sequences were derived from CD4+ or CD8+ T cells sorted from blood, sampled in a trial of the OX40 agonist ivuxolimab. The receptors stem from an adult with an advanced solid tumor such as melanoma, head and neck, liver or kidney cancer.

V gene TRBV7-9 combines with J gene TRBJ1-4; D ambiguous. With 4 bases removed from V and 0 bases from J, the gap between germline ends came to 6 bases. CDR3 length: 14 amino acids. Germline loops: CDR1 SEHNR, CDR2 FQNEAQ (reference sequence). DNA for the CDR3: TGTGCCAGCAGCTCATTGGCAACTAATGAAAAACTGTTTTTT. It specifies CASSSLATNEKLFF.

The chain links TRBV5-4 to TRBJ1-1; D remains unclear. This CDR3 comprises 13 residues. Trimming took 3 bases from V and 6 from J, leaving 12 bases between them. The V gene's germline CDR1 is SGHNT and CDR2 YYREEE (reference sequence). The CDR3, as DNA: TGTGCCAGCAGCTCAGCGGGAAGGCCTGAAGCTTTCTTT. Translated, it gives CASSSAGRPEAFF.

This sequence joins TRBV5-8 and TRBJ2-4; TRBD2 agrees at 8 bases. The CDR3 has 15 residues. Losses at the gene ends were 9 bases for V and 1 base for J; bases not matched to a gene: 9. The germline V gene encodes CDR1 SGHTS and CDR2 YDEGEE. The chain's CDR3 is CATKEREWAKNIQYF. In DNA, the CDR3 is TGTGCCACCAAAGAGCGGGAGTGGGCCAAAAACATTCAGTACTTC.

The DNA of the CDR3 is TGTGCCAGCAGTATCACAGCAGGCCAGCCCCAGCATTTT. This codes for CASSITAGQPQHF. This chain connects TRBV27 to TRBJ1-5; D gene unclear. The CDR3 is 13 amino acids. Per germline, CDR1 MNHEY and CDR2 SMNVEV (reference sequence). V lost 5 bases to trimming and J lost 7 bases, with 12 bases between them.

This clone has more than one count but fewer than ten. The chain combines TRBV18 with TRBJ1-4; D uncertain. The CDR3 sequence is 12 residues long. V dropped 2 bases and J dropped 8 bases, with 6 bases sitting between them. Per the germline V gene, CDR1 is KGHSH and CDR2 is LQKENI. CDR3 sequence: CASSPSEEKLFF. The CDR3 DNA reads TGTGCCAGCTCACCATCAGAGGAAAAACTGTTTTTT.

DNA of the CDR3: TGTGCCATCAGCTCGGGGGAGGGAGATACGCAGTATTTT. Protein: CAISSGEGDTQYF. This chain connects TRBV10-3 to TRBJ2-3; 7 bases are shared with TRBD2. Losses at the gene ends were 6 bases for V and 5 bases for J; bases not matched to a gene: 5. The CDR3 totals 13 residues. Germline assignment: CDR1 ENHRY and CDR2 SYGVKD.

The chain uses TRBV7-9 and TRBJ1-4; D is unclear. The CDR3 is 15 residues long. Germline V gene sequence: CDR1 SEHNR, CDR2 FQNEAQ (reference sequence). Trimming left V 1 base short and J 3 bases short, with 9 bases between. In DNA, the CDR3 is TGTGCCAGCAGCTTAGACGGAGGATCTAATGAAAAACTGTTTTTT. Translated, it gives CASSLDGGSNEKLFF.

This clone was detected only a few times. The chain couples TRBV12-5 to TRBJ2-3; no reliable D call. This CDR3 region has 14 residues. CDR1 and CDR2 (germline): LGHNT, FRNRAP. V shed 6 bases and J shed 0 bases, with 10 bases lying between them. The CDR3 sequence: CASGTSQSTDTQYF. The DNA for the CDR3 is TGTGCTAGTGGGACGTCCCAGAGCACAGATACGCAGTATTTT. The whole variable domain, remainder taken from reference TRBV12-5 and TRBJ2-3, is DARVTQTPRHKVTEMGQEVTMRCQPILGHNTVFWYRQTMMQGLELLAYFRNRAPLDDSGMPKDRFSAEMPDATLATLKIQPSEPRDSAVYFCASGTSQSTDTQYFGPGTRLTVL.

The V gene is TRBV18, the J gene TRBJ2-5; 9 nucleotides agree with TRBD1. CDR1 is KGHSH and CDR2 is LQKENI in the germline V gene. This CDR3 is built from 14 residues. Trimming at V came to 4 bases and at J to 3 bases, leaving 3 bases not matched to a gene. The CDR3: CASSQGQGKETQYF. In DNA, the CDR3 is TGTGCCAGCTCACAAGGACAGGGGAAAGAGACCCAGTACTTC.

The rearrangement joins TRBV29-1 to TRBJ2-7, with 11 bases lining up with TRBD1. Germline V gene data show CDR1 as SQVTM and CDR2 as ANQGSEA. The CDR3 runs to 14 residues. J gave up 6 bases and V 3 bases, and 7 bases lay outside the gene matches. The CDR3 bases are TGCAGCGTTGAGAGGACAGGGGGCCTACCCGAGCAGTACTTC. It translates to CSVERTGGLPEQYF.

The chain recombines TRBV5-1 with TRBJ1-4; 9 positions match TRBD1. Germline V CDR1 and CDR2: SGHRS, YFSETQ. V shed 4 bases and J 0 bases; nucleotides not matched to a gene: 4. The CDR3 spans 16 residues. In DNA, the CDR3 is TGCGCCAGCAGCAGGGACAGGGTTACAACTAATGAAAAACTGTTTTTT. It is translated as CASSRDRVTTNEKLFF.

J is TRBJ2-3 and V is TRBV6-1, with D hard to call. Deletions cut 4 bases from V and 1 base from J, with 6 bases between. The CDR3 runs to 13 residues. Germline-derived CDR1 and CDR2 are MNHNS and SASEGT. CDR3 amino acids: CASSGSRTDTQYF. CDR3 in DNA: TGTGCCAGCAGTGGGTCCCGCACAGATACGCAGTATTTT.

The CDR3 coding sequence is TGTGCCAGCGGGGCAGCCACTCCAGGCTACGAGCAGTACTTC. Its translation: CASGAATPGYEQYF. This sequence joins TRBV6-6 and TRBJ2-7, with a weak D call TRBD1 (5 bases). CDR1 and CDR2 from the germline V gene are MNHNY and SVGAGI (reference sequence). The ends were cut back, 8 bases at V and 3 bases at J, with 17 bases in the middle. CDR3 length equals 14 residues.

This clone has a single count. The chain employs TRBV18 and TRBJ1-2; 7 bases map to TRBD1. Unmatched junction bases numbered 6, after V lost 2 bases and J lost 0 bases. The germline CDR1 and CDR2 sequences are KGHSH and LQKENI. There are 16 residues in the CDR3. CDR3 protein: CASSPSPGQTNYGYTF. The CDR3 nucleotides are TGTGCCAGCTCACCAAGTCCGGGACAGACTAACTATGGCTACACCTTC. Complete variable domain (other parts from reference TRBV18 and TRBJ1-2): NAGVMQNPRHLVRRRGQEARLRCSPMKGHSHVYWYRQLPEEGLKFMVYLQKENIIDESGMPKERFSAEFPKEGPSILRIQQVVRGDSAAYFCASSPSPGQTNYGYTFGSGTRLTVV.

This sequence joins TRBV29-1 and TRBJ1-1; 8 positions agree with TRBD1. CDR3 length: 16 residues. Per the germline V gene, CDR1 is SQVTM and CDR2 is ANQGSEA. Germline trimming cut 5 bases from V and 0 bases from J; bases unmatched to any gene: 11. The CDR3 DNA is TGCAGCGTTCCCCGCTCGGGACAGGTCGTGAACACTGAAGCTTTCTTT. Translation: CSVPRSGQVVNTEAFF.

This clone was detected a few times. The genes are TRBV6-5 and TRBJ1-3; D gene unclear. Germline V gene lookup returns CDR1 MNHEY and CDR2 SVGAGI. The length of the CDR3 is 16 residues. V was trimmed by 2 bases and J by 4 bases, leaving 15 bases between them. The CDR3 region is CASSYGQSYPGNTIYF. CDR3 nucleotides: TGTGCCAGCAGTTACGGGCAGTCCTACCCCGGAAACACCATATATTTT.

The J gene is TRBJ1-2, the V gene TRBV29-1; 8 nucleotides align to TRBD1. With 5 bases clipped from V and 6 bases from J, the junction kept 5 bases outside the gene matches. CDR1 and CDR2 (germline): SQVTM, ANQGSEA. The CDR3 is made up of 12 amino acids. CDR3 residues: CSVTGQGHGYTF. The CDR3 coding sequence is TGCAGCGTTACTGGACAGGGCCATGGCTACACCTTC.

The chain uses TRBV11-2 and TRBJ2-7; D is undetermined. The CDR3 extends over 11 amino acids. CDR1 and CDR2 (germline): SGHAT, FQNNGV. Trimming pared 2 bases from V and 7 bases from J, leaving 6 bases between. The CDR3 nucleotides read TGTGCCAGCAGCTTATATAAGGAGCAGTACTTC. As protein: CASSLYKEQYF. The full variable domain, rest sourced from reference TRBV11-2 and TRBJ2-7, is EAGVAQSPRYKIIEKRQSVAFWCNPISGHATLYWYQQILGQGPKLLIQFQNNGVVDDSQLPKDRFSAERLKGVDSTLKIQPAKLEDSAVYLCASSLYKEQYFGPGTRLTVT.

The CDR3 spells CASSPGRVTDTQYF. CDR3 nucleotides: TGTGCCAGTAGTCCGGGTCGGGTCACAGATACGCAGTATTTT. This rearrangement joins TRBV19 to TRBJ2-3; no clear D gene. Germline loops: CDR1 LNHDA, CDR2 SQIVND (reference sequence). The CDR3 loop spans 14 amino acids. V was cut by 5 bases and J by 2 bases, with 11 bases left in between.

The CDR3 coding sequence is TGTGCCAGCAGCCCCCACCCGGGACAGCAAGAGACCCAGTACTTC. It translates to CASSPHPGQQETQYF. This chain links TRBV9 with TRBJ2-5; 7 bases are a match to TRBD1. The CDR3 runs to 15 residues. CDR1 is SGDLS and CDR2 is YYNGEE in the germline V gene. Germline trimming cut 4 bases from V and 2 bases from J; bases unmatched to any gene: 8.

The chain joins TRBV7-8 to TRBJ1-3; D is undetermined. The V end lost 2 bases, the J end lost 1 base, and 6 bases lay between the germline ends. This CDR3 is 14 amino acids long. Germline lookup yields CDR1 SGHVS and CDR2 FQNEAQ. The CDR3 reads CASSLPGSGNTIYF. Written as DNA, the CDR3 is TGTGCCAGCAGCTTACCAGGATCTGGAAACACCATATATTTT.